What follows describes a single T cell receptor beta chain. Its target is unknown. Data came from immunoSEQ multiplex PCR; TCRdb stores just in-frame clones and leaves some out. The sample has roughly 770,000 clones; 96% are singletons. These data originate in a study of shared clonotypes between healthy human individuals. Whole-study results and caveats: Estimated richness was generally greater in naive than memory subsets.

Germline CDR1 is MGHRA and CDR2 is YSYEKL. Trimming removed 10 bases from V and 6 bases from J; junction bases left unmatched: 5. CDR3 size: 11 residues. Naive CD8 cells were CD45RO-negative, positively selected for CCR7, excluding terminally differentiated effector memory CD45RA+ cells. Donors were Caucasian adults residing in Nashville, Tennessee, USA. This sequence joins TRBV4-1 and TRBJ2-7; 8 bases align to TRBD1. The sequenced material came from naive CD8+ T cells sorted from blood. The sequence was collected from a man aged 25 to 45 in good health. In DNA, the CDR3 is TGCGCCACCGGACAGGGCGGCGAGCAGTACTTC. Its protein product is CATGQGGEQYF.